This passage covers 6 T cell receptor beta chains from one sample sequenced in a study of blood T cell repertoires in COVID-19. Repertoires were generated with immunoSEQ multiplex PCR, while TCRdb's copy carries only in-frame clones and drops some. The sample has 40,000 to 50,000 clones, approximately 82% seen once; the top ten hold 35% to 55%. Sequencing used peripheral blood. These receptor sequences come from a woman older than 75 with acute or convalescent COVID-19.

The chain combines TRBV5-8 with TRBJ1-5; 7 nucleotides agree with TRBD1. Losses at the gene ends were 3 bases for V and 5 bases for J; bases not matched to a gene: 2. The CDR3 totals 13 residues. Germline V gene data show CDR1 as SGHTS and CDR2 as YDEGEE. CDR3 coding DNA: TGTGCCAGCAGCTACAGGGGAGATCAGCCCCAGCATTTT. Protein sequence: CASSYRGDQPQHF.

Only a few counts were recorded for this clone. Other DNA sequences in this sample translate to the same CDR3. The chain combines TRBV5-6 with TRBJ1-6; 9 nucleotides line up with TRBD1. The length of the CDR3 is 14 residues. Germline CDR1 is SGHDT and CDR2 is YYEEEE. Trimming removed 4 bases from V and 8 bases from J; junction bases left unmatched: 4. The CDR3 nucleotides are TGTGCCAGCAGCCTCCGGGACAGGGATTCACCCCTCCACTTT. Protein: CASSLRDRDSPLHF.

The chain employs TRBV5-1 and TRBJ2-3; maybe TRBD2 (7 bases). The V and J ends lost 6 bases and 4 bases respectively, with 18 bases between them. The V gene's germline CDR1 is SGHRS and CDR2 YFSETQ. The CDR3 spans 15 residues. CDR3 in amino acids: CASNPEGGAPDTQYF. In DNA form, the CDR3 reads TGCGCCAGCAATCCCGAAGGGGGGGCCCCAGATACGCAGTATTTT.

DNA for the CDR3: TGCGCCAGCAGCTTGGAACAGAGCGGCTACACCTTC. Protein sequence: CASSLEQSGYTF. This chain links TRBV5-1 with TRBJ1-2; D is ambiguous. In germline, CDR1 is SGHRS, CDR2 YFSETQ. V was trimmed by 0 bases and J by 8 bases, leaving 8 bases between them. This CDR3 is built from 12 residues.

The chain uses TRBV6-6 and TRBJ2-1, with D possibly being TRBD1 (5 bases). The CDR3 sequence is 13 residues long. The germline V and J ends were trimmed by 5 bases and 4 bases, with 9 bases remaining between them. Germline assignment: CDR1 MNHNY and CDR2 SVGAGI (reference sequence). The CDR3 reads CASSTGRYNEQFF. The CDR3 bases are TGTGCCAGCAGTACAGGCAGGTACAATGAGCAGTTCTTC.

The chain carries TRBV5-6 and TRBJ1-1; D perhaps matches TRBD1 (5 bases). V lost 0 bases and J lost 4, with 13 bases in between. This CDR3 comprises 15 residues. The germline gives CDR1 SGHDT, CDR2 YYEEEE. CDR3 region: CASSLERGWGTEAFF. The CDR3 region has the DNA TGTGCCAGCAGCTTGGAAAGGGGATGGGGCACTGAAGCTTTCTTT.